These 5 T cell receptor beta chains were all obtained from the same sample, sequenced in a study of T-cell reconstitution after alpha-beta-depleted transplantation in children. Construction of the TCRbeta library involved unique molecular identifiers. TCRdb redid the calling of the PCR reads with MiXCR, one entry per CDR3 protein. The sample shows hundreds of thousands of distinct CDR3 sequences, more than 20% of them seen only once. This specimen was PBMCs, taken before TCRalphabeta/CD19-depleted stem cell transplant. Source of these receptors: a girl aged 2-10 years with Fanconi anemia, due to receive a stem cell transplant.

This clonotype has only a few counts. The V call is TRBV24-1, the J call TRBJ2-5; the D is unclear. Trimming stripped 3 bases from V and 5 bases from J, with 12 bases between. Germline assignment: CDR1 KGHDR and CDR2 SFDVKD. This CDR3 spans 14 amino acids. In nucleotides, the CDR3 is TGTGCCACCAGTGATCCCAGTCTGGGGGAGACCCAGTACTTC. Translation: CATSDPSLGETQYF.

In this sample, this clonotype turned up a few times. The chain links TRBV18 to TRBJ2-7, with D uncertain. V was trimmed by 3 bases and J by 2 bases, leaving 11 bases between them. This CDR3 has 14 residues. Germline V CDR1 and CDR2: KGHSH, LQKENI. CDR3 bases: TGTGCCAGCTCACCGGCCGGCGGCACCTACGAGCAGTACTTC. Amino acids: CASSPAGGTYEQYF.

This chain joins TRBV7-3 and TRBJ2-7; possible D gene TRBD2, 6 bases. From germline, CDR1 is SGHTA and CDR2 FQGTGA. V shed 2 bases and J shed 2 bases, with 13 bases lying between them. There are 15 residues in the CDR3. The CDR3 nucleotides read TGTGCCAGCAGCTTAGGGGGACTTGGGGCCTACGAGCAGTACTTC. This codes for CASSLGGLGAYEQYF.

Many counts were recorded for this clonotype. V usage is TRBV20-1 and J usage is TRBJ2-7, with D possibly being TRBD1 (5 bases). The CDR3 sequence is 12 residues long. V lost 2 bases and J lost 3, with 8 bases in between. The germline gives CDR1 DFQATT, CDR2 SNEGSKA (reference sequence). The CDR3 DNA reads as TGCAGTGCTAGACCAGGGATCTACGAGCAGTACTTC. Translating gives CSARPGIYEQYF.

This clonotype was seen many times. The CDR3 coding sequence is TGTGCCAGCAGCCAAGTCGGACAGGGGGTTTCTTACGAGCAGTACTTC. Translated: CASSQVGQGVSYEQYF. V usage is TRBV4-2 and J usage is TRBJ2-7, with 10 bases aligning to TRBD1. The trim removed 1 base at V and 4 bases at J, leaving 7 bases unmatched. The CDR3 sequence is 16 residues long. Germline CDR1 is LGHNA and CDR2 is YNFKEQ.